These 28 T cell receptor beta chains were all obtained from the same sample, sequenced in a study of T cell clonality in common variable immunodeficiency. Overall study results and limits: Reportedly, TCR beta sequences from common variable immunodeficiency showed fewer deletions and N-nucleotide insertions.

Some clones are missing from TCRdb's copy, which holds only in-frame ones; the method was immunoSEQ multiplex PCR. Observed in the sample are just under 20,000 clones, none of them singletons. No antigen has been identified for these receptors. Sequencing used peripheral blood mononuclear cells. These receptors all come from a human donor with common variable immunodeficiency.

This clone was recorded many times. The read terminates 3 residues before the CDR3 end, so the remaining end is supplied by the germline J gene. The chain has TRBV20-1 and TRBJ1-2, with D perhaps TRBD1 (5 bases). This CDR3 region has 15 residues. Trimming stripped 3 bases from V and 4 bases from J, with 18 bases between. Per the germline V gene, CDR1 is DFQATT and CDR2 is SNEGSKA (reference sequence). CDR3 sequence: CSASLSGTGIYGYTF. CDR3 bases read: TGCAGTGCTAGCCTTTCTGGCACAGGTATCTATGGC.

There are many counts of this clone. The read ends 3 residues shy of where the CDR3 ends; the end is completed using the germline J gene. This rearrangement joins TRBV7-8 to TRBJ2-3; D perhaps matches TRBD1 (5 bases). Germline CDR1 and CDR2: SGHVS and FQNEAQ. The CDR3 spans 14 residues. The germline V and J ends were trimmed by 2 bases and 8 bases, with 14 bases remaining between them. The CDR3 bases that were read are TGTGCCAGCAGCTTACACAGGTTTGGTGGTACG. Encoded protein: CASSLHRFGGT. The whole CDR3 is CASSLHRFGGTQYF. Looking up the rest from reference TRBV7-8 and TRBJ2-3 gives the full variable domain: GAGVSQSPRYKVAKRGQDVALRCDPISGHVSLFWYQQALGQGPEFLTYFQNEAQLDKSGLPSDRFFAERPEGSVSTLKIQRTQQEDSAVYLCASSLHRFGGTQYFGPGTRLTVL.

Points on this clone: The CDR3 end falls 3 residues outside the read, so it is completed with the germline J gene. The rearrangement uses TRBV2 and TRBJ2-5, with 9 bases lining up with TRBD2. V shed 6 bases and J 2 bases; nucleotides not matched to a gene: 7. This CDR3 comprises 15 residues. Germline CDR1 and CDR2: SNHLY and FYNNEI. The CDR3 is CASRASGMGQETQYF. CDR3 DNA, as far as it was read: TGTGCCAGCAGAGCTAGCGGGATGGGTCAAGAGACC.

At least ten counts were recorded for this clone. The read comes to an end 3 residues before the CDR3 does, leaving the germline J gene to fill in the end. This rearrangement joins TRBV19 to TRBJ2-1, with 7 bases aligning to TRBD2. The V gene end was trimmed by 4 bases and the J gene end by 4 bases; junction bases not matched to a gene: 19. This CDR3 is 19 amino acids long. The germline V gene encodes CDR1 LNHDA and CDR2 SQIVND (reference sequence). Incomplete CDR3 DNA: TGTGCCAGTAGTAGTCTAGCGGACGCGGCCAGCCGAAGATACAATGAG. This gives the protein CASSSLADAASRRYNE. The complete CDR3 protein is CASSSLADAASRRYNEQFF. Full variable domain (missing parts from reference TRBV19 and TRBJ2-1): DGGITQSPKYLFRKEGQNVTLSCEQNLNHDAMYWYRQDPGQGLRLIYYSQIVNDFQKGDIAEGYSVSREKKESFPLTVTSAQKNPTAFYLCASSSLADAASRRYNEQFFGPGTRLTVL.

On this clone itself: The CDR3 end is not reached by the read, which stops 3 residues before it; the germline J gene fills it in. The rearrangement joins TRBV18 to TRBJ2-7; 8 bases match TRBD1. CDR3 length: 16 residues. The V and J ends lost 3 bases and 0 bases, in that order; junction bases with no gene match: 7. In germline, CDR1 is KGHSH, CDR2 LQKENI. CDR3 protein: CASSPRDRSFSYEQYF. The covered CDR3 bases are TGTGCCAGCTCACCCCGGGACAGGTCTTTCTCCTACGAG.

This clone was seen ten or more times. The sequenced fragment ends 3 residues before the CDR3 boundary, so the rest is inferred from the germline J gene. The chain employs TRBV19 and TRBJ1-5; no clear D gene. V lost 7 bases, J lost 5 bases, and 9 bases lay in between. There are 12 residues in the CDR3. Germline V gives CDR1 LNHDA, CDR2 SQIVND (reference sequence). CDR3 sequence reads: CASKNGDQPQHF. CDR3 DNA (partial): TGTGCCAGTAAGAACGGTGATCAGCCC.

This clone was seen repeatedly, ten times or more. The CDR3 bases that were read are TGTGCCTGTGACTATAGCAATCAGCCC. It specifies CACDYSNQP. The CDR3 reads in full as CACDYSNQPQHF. The V gene is TRBV30, the J gene TRBJ1-5; no clear D. Read sequence stops 3 residues before the CDR3 end, and the germline J gene provides the missing end. CDR1 and CDR2 (germline): GTSNPN, SVGIG (reference sequence). The germline V and J ends were trimmed by 6 bases and 0 bases, with 6 bases remaining between them. This CDR3 region has 12 residues.

This clone has a count of ten or more. The sequenced fragment ends 3 residues before the CDR3 boundary, so the rest is inferred from the germline J gene. The V call is TRBV2, the J call TRBJ1-1; D is unclear. With 2 bases removed from V and 6 bases from J, the gap between germline ends came to 13 bases. The CDR3 covers 14 residues. The germline V gene has CDR1 SNHLY and CDR2 FYNNEI. CDR3 residues: CASSETSAPAEAFF. The CDR3 DNA, read in part, is TGTGCCAGCAGTGAAACTTCCGCCCCGGCTGAA.

Only a few counts were recorded for this clone. The sequenced CDR3 bases are TGTGCCACAGCTCAGGGGACGGACTATGGC. This sequence encodes CATAQGTDYG. The entire CDR3 is CATAQGTDYGYTF. The chain recombines TRBV11-2 with TRBJ1-2; TRBD1 might be the D (6 bases). The read is 3 residues too short to cover the CDR3 end, so that end is filled in from the germline J gene. The CDR3 is made up of 13 amino acids. V lost 10 bases and J 3 bases, leaving 15 bases between the germline ends. CDR1 is SGHAT, CDR2 FQNNGV, per germline.

This clone was seen many times. This CDR3 is CSAALLDWYQETQYF. CDR3 bases read: TGCAGTGCAGCCCTGCTGGACTGGTACCAAGAGACC. The V gene is TRBV20-1, the J gene TRBJ2-5; weak D call: TRBD2 (5 bases). The read terminates 3 residues ahead of where the CDR3 ends, so the germline J gene completes it. Looked up from germline, CDR1 is DFQATT and CDR2 is SNEGSKA (reference sequence). CDR3 size: 15 residues. Trimming removed 6 bases at V and 0 bases at J, with 17 bases between.

This clone was seen more than once but under ten times. The read ends 3 residues before the CDR3 terminus; that terminus is restored from the germline J gene. This chain joins TRBV18 and TRBJ2-1; TRBD1 aligns across 11 bases. V lost 4 bases to trimming and J lost 7 bases; unmatched junction nucleotides: 9. Germline CDR1 and CDR2: KGHSH and LQKENI. The CDR3 spans 16 residues. CDR3 in amino acids: CASSQGGQGALNEQFF. The covered CDR3 bases are TGTGCCAGCTCACAGGGAGGACAGGGGGCGCTTAATGAG.

This clone was recorded many times. The read halts 3 residues ahead of the CDR3 end, with the missing end drawn from the germline J gene. The chain carries TRBV30 and TRBJ2-7; perhaps TRBD2 as D (5 bases). CDR3 length: 14 residues. The V gene's germline CDR1 is GTSNPN and CDR2 SVGIG (reference sequence). V lost 3 bases, J lost 5 bases, and 17 bases lay in between. CDR3 sequence reads: CAWRRLQRADEQYF. The sequenced part of the CDR3 DNA is TGTGCCTGGAGGAGACTACAACGGGCCGACGAG.

On this clone: The CDR3 extends 3 residues past the end of the read, so its final part is completed from the germline J gene. This chain joins TRBV20-1 and TRBJ1-5, with 8 bases that match TRBD1. Germline CDR1 DFQATT, CDR2 SNEGSKA (reference sequence). CDR3 length: 12 amino acids. The V segment lost 6 bases and the J segment 6 bases; nucleotides outside the gene matches: 4. The DNA read from the CDR3 is TGCAGTGCCCTGGACAGGGTTCAGCCC. Translation: CSALDRVQP. The entire CDR3 protein reads CSALDRVQPQHF.

The table lists this clone with many counts. Read sequence stops 3 residues before the CDR3 end, and the germline J gene provides the missing end. The genes are TRBV10-1 and TRBJ2-7, with D perhaps TRBD1 (5 bases). Deletions cut 0 bases from V and 2 bases from J, with 20 bases between. This CDR3 is 18 amino acids long. Germline values: CDR1 WNHNN, CDR2 SYGVQD (reference sequence). The sequenced part of the CDR3 DNA is TGCGCCAGCAGTGAGTCGAAATCTAACACAGGACCCCCCTACGAG. Translating gives CASSESKSNTGPPYE. The CDR3 in full is CASSESKSNTGPPYEQYF.

This clone has ten or more counts. The DNA ends 3 residues before the CDR3 does, and the rest of the CDR3 is filled in from the germline J gene. The chain recombines TRBV5-4 with TRBJ1-3; D unresolved. Trimming cost V 4 bases and J 2 bases, with 7 bases left between them. Looked up from germline, CDR1 is SGHNT and CDR2 is YYREEE (reference sequence). CDR3 length equals 13 residues. The sequenced part of the CDR3 DNA is TGTGCCAGCAGCCCAAGCGCTGGAAACACC. This gives the protein CASSPSAGNT. The complete CDR3 reads CASSPSAGNTIYF.

This clone showed up just a few times. With the read ending 3 residues before the CDR3 end, the germline J gene is used to fill in that end. This rearrangement joins TRBV7-8 to TRBJ2-7, with TRBD2 matching over 7 bases. The CDR3 is 16 residues long. CDR1 is SGHVS, CDR2 FQNEAQ, per germline. After removal of 5 bases from V and 2 bases from J, the junction contained 12 bases not matched to a gene. This CDR3 is CASSLDLAVGTYEQYF. The sequenced part of the CDR3 DNA is TGTGCCAGCAGCCTGGACCTAGCGGTTGGTACCTACGAG.

Comments on this clone: The CDR3 extends 3 residues past the end of the read, so its final part is completed from the germline J gene. The chain is built from TRBV10-2 and TRBJ2-5; TRBD1 might be the D (8 bases). The CDR3 is 14 amino acids. Germline values: CDR1 WSHSY, CDR2 SAAADI. Trimming shortened V by 6 bases and J by 5 bases, and 16 bases separated the two germline ends. The CDR3 here is CASSEQGGRETQYF. The part of the CDR3 DNA that was read is TGCGCCAGCAGCGAACAGGGGGGGAGGGAGACC.

This clone was recorded a few times. With the read ending 3 residues before the CDR3 end, the germline J gene is used to fill in that end. The genes are TRBV5-1 and TRBJ2-5; the match to TRBD2 covers 8 bases. The trim removed 10 bases at V and 5 bases at J, leaving 10 bases unmatched. The CDR3 runs to 13 residues. The germline CDR1 and CDR2 sequences are SGHRS and YFSETQ. The CDR3 reads CASQRESGETQYF. The CDR3 DNA, read in part, is TGCGCCTCCCAGCGGGAGTCAGGGGAGACC. The variable domain in full, with the rest retrieved from reference TRBV5-1 and TRBJ2-5, is KAGVTQTPRYLIKTRGQQVTLSCSPISGHRSVSWYQQTPGQGLQFLFEYFSETQRNKGNFPGRFSGRQFSNSRSEMNVSTLELGDSALYLCASQRESGETQYFGPGTRLLVL.

This clone was seen at least ten times. The read comes to an end 3 residues before the CDR3 does, leaving the germline J gene to fill in the end. The rearrangement uses TRBV20-1 and TRBJ1-1; tentative D call: TRBD1 (5 bases). Trimming took 5 bases from V and 5 from J, leaving 21 bases between them. Germline V gives CDR1 DFQATT, CDR2 SNEGSKA (reference sequence). The length of the CDR3 is 15 residues. CDR3 DNA, as far as it was read: TGCAGTGCTCAAGACGCAGGCAGGGAGTATACTGAA. Its protein is CSAQDAGREYTE. The CDR3 reads in full as CSAQDAGREYTEAFF.

This clone was seen at least ten times. Read sequence stops 3 residues before the CDR3 end, and the germline J gene provides the missing end. The V gene is TRBV7-6, the J gene TRBJ2-1; perhaps TRBD2 as D (5 bases). CDR1 is SGHVS and CDR2 is FNYEAQ in the germline V gene. V was shortened by 2 bases and J by 0 bases, with 8 bases between the two germline ends. The CDR3 consists of 15 residues. The CDR3 is CASSLFGDSYNEQFF. The part of the CDR3 DNA that was read is TGTGCCAGCAGCTTATTCGGGGACTCCTACAATGAG.

This clone was observed many times. The CDR3 bases that were read are TGCGCCAGCAGCCAACCCGACAGAGACATTGTTGGGACC. As protein: CASSQPDRDIVGT. The entire CDR3 is CASSQPDRDIVGTQYF. This sequence joins TRBV4-1 and TRBJ2-5, with D possibly TRBD1 on 5 matching bases. Read coverage stops 3 residues before the CDR3 terminus; the germline J gene supplies the remainder. This CDR3 spans 16 amino acids. Trimming removed 2 bases from V and 7 bases from J, with 20 bases in between. Germline lookup yields CDR1 MGHRA and CDR2 YSYEKL.

This clone has at least ten counts. The read terminates 3 residues ahead of where the CDR3 ends, so the germline J gene completes it. The chain uses TRBV2 and TRBJ2-3, with a tentative D call TRBD1 (5 bases). The CDR3 is 15 amino acids. The germline V and J ends were trimmed by 5 bases and 2 bases, with 14 bases remaining between them. The germline gives CDR1 SNHLY, CDR2 FYNNEI. CDR3 protein: CASSLQDSNTDTQYF. The CDR3 bases that were read are TGTGCCAGCAGTCTACAGGATTCGAACACAGATACG.

This clone was recorded many times. The CDR3 extends 3 residues past the end of the read, so its final part is completed from the germline J gene. The genes are TRBV5-1 and TRBJ2-3, with TRBD2 identical over 7 bases. Germline trimming cut 3 bases from V and 6 bases from J; bases unmatched to any gene: 4. This CDR3 has 13 residues. Per the germline V gene, CDR1 is SGHRS and CDR2 is YFSETQ. The CDR3 DNA, read in part, is TGCGCCAGCAGCTACACTAGCGTGGATACG. Translation gives CASSYTSVDT. The CDR3 in full is CASSYTSVDTQYF.

This clone came up many times. The read is 3 residues too short to cover the CDR3 end, so that end is filled in from the germline J gene. The rearrangement uses TRBV19 and TRBJ2-7; D possibly corresponds to TRBD1 (6 bases). Germline V gene data show CDR1 as LNHDA and CDR2 as SQIVND (reference sequence). Trimming shortened V by 6 bases and J by 3 bases, and 18 bases separated the two germline ends. The CDR3 contains 15 residues. The DNA read from the CDR3 is TGTGCCAGTAGAGACCCTCGGGACATTAACTACGAG. It encodes CASRDPRDINYE. The CDR3, in full, reads CASRDPRDINYEQYF.

This clone was seen many times. The CDR3 is cut off 3 residues early in the read; its end comes from the germline J gene. The V and J genes are TRBV30 and TRBJ2-1; 13 bases line up with TRBD2. The CDR3 length is 19 residues. Germline V gives CDR1 GTSNPN, CDR2 SVGIG (reference sequence). The trim removed 1 base at V and 1 base at J, leaving 10 bases unmatched. The CDR3: CAWSALGLAGKKSYNEQFF. Partial CDR3 DNA: TGTGCCTGGAGTGCCCTGGGACTAGCGGGAAAAAAGTCCTACAATGAG.

In this sample, this clone is medium-sized. The sequenced fragment ends 3 residues before the CDR3 boundary, so the rest is inferred from the germline J gene. This rearrangement joins TRBV2 to TRBJ1-6, with D perhaps TRBD1 (5 bases). V was clipped by 7 bases and J by 5 bases, with 21 bases between them. The length of the CDR3 is 17 residues. The V gene's germline CDR1 is SNHLY and CDR2 FYNNEI. The CDR3 sequence: CASTSSGGGYDNSPLHF. The sequenced part of the CDR3 DNA is TGTGCCAGCACCTCATCGGGGGGAGGGTACGATAATTCACCC.

This clone showed up many times. From the germline J gene comes the end of the CDR3, since the read stops 3 residues before it. The chain links TRBV5-4 to TRBJ1-2; TRBD1 is a possible D gene (5 bases). The CDR3 consists of 15 residues. V dropped 4 bases and J dropped 0 bases, with 13 bases sitting between them. Germline V gene lookup returns CDR1 SGHNT and CDR2 YYREEE (reference sequence). The CDR3 loop reads CASSPDLTANYGYTF. The part of the CDR3 DNA that was read is TGTGCCAGCAGCCCGGATTTGACAGCTAACTATGGC. Filled out from reference TRBV5-4 and TRBJ1-2, the complete variable domain reads ETGVTQSPTHLIKTRGQQVTLRCSSQSGHNTVSWYQQALGQGPQFIFQYYREEENGRGNFPPRFSGLQFPNYSSELNVNALELDDSALYLCASSPDLTANYGYTFGSGTRLTVV.

This clone was detected ten times or more. CDR3 bases read: TGTGCCAGCAGCTCGATGGGACAGACCTACGAG. Protein sequence: CASSSMGQTYE. The whole CDR3 reads CASSSMGQTYEQYF. The chain carries TRBV7-3 and TRBJ2-7; 7 positions agree with TRBD1. The CDR3 end lies 3 residues beyond the end of the read and is filled in from the germline J gene. The CDR3 covers 14 residues. Trimming cost V 4 bases and J 2 bases; bases outside gene matches: 5. Germline lookup yields CDR1 SGHTA and CDR2 FQGTGA.